Each of the 25 T cell receptor beta chains below was sequenced from the same sample in a study of tumor and adjacent non-tumor tissue in lung cancer. Three rounds of nested PCR, following a modified ARM-PCR protocol, produced the TCRbeta library. TCRdb reprocessed the multiplex PCR reads with MiXCR, giving one entry per CDR3 protein. The sample contains around 86,000 distinct CDR3 sequences, roughly 72% of which appear only once. RNA was extracted from bulk tissue without any cell sorting. Specimen: lung tumor tissue. The receptors were gathered from a woman in her forties with non-small cell lung cancer.

A word on this clonotype: At one end the junction does not follow the germline gene, possibly because of a read error. This chain joins TRBV7-9 and TRBJ2-5, with D possibly TRBD2 on 5 matching bases. CDR3 length: 17 residues. The germline V gene encodes CDR1 SEHNR and CDR2 FQNEAQ (reference sequence). The CDR3, as DNA: TGTGCCAGTAGCTTATGTCGGGCTTTCGGGATCCAAGAGACCCAGTACTTC. This gives the protein CASSLCRAFGIQETQYF.

The chain employs TRBV11-1 and TRBJ2-1; D might be TRBD1 (6 bases). V gave up 3 bases and J gave up 8 bases, with 14 bases separating them. The CDR3 length is 14 residues. Germline CDR1 is SGHAT and CDR2 is FQDESV (reference sequence). The CDR3 DNA is TGTGCCAGCAGCTTCAGGGGACGCTGGGATGAGCAGTTCTTC. Translated: CASSFRGRWDEQFF.

The CDR3 loop reads CVDSNSGFEAFF. The CDR3 DNA sequence: TGTGTCGACAGCAATTCGGGGTTTGAAGCTTTCTTT. The V call is TRBV11-2, the J call TRBJ1-1; a possible D gene is TRBD1 (5 bases). The CDR3 spans 12 residues. CDR1 and CDR2 (germline): SGHAT, FQNNGV.

This clonotype was observed a few times. The rearrangement links TRBV5-6 to TRBJ1-5; no firm D call. Trimming took off 0 bases at V and 3 bases at J, with 22 bases between the two ends. This CDR3 comprises 19 residues. Germline assignment: CDR1 SGHDT and CDR2 YYEEEE. The CDR3 coding sequence is TGTGCCAGCAGCTTGGCTATGGCAAGTGGTCTCTTCCACAATCAGCCCCAGCATTTT. Encoded protein: CASSLAMASGLFHNQPQHF.

A remark on this clonotype: Being one base from a much bigger clone, this may be a read error. The rearrangement uses TRBV6-1 and TRBJ2-7; D possibly corresponds to TRBD1 (5 bases). The CDR3 sequence is 15 residues long. The germline CDR1 and CDR2 sequences are MNHNS and SASEGT. The CDR3, as DNA: TGTGCCAGCAGTGAGCAGGGTGGACACATCTACAAGCAGTACTTC. The encoded protein is CASSEQGGHIYKQYF.

Concerning this clonotype itself: With a much larger clone just one base away, this may be a read error. The CDR3 DNA reads TGCGTCAGCACAGGCGGACTAGCGGACAATGAGCAGTTCTTC. Translation: CVSTGGLADNEQFF. This chain connects TRBV5-1 to TRBJ2-1, with 10 bases identical to TRBD2. Per the germline V gene, CDR1 is SGHRS and CDR2 is YFSETQ. The CDR3 is 14 amino acids.

On this clonotype: Sequence at one end of the junction differs from germline and may be a read error. The genes are TRBV20-1 and TRBJ2-3; 8 nucleotides align to TRBD2. The CDR3 is made up of 16 amino acids. CDR1 and CDR2 from the germline V gene are DFQATT and SNEGSKA (reference sequence). The CDR3 region is CNASPLGAGVTDMQYF. The CDR3 nucleotides read TGCAATGCTAGCCCCCTTGGAGCGGGAGTCACAGATATGCAGTATTTT.

Concerning this clonotype: At one boundary the junction diverges from the germline segment, which might be a read error. The gene calls are TRBV29-1 and TRBJ2-1; the match to TRBD2 covers 7 bases. CDR1 is SQVTM, CDR2 ANQGSEA, per germline. The CDR3 is 15 residues long. CDR3 amino acids: CSIPSGRAFFYERFF. CDR3 sequence (DNA): TGCAGCATACCTAGCGGAAGGGCCTTTTTTTATGAGCGGTTCTTC.

In regard to this clonotype: The CDR3 carries no conserved terminal phenylalanine or tryptophan, so it likely arises from a read error. This chain joins TRBV20-1 and TRBJ2-7; the D is unclear. CDR1 is DFQATT, CDR2 SNEGSKA, per germline (reference sequence). The CDR3 contains 13 residues. Here the CDR3 reads CNARDLVWYEQYS. In DNA, the CDR3 is TGCAATGCTAGAGATCTAGTTTGGTACGAGCAGTACTCC.

On this clonotype: One end of the junction does not line up with germline, which may come from a read error. The chain has TRBV29-1 and TRBJ2-1; D tentatively fits TRBD1 or TRBD2 (5 bases each). Germline V lookup: CDR1 SQVTM, CDR2 ANQGSEA. The CDR3 has 12 residues. The CDR3 region is CSVEAEGHGQFF. The CDR3 DNA follows: TGCAGTGTTGAAGCAGAGGGGCATGGGCAGTTCTTC.

The J gene is TRBJ1-1, the V gene TRBV29-1, with D unresolved. With 6 bases removed from V and 1 base from J, the gap between germline ends came to 15 bases. This CDR3 has 14 amino acids. CDR1 and CDR2 (germline): SQVTM, ANQGSEA. In nucleotides, the CDR3 is TGCAGCGTGCAGTTAAGGGCGACGAACACTGAAGCTTTCTTT. This codes for CSVQLRATNTEAFF.

This clonotype was detected a few times. A much larger clone lies a single base off, so this may be a read error. This sequence joins TRBV29-1 and TRBJ1-1, with 8 positions matching TRBD1. The V segment lost 7 bases and the J segment 4 bases; nucleotides outside the gene matches: 5. Germline CDR1 SQVTM, CDR2 ANQGSEA. The CDR3 is 12 residues long. The CDR3, as DNA: TGCAGCGGGGTGACAGGGGCCACTGAAGCTTTCTTT. Its translation: CSGVTGATEAFF.

A note on this clonotype: An end of the junction differs from the germline gene, which may be a read error. The rearrangement joins TRBV4-1 to TRBJ2-7; 8 positions agree with TRBD1. There are 16 residues in the CDR3. Germline-derived CDR1 and CDR2 are MGHRA and YSYEKL. The chain's CDR3 is CTSSQDWRTGRYEQYF. CDR3 DNA: TGCACCAGCAGCCAAGACTGGAGGACAGGGCGGTACGAGCAATACTTC.

This clonotype is medium-sized within its sample. The rearrangement uses TRBV11-2 and TRBJ2-7; 11 positions agree with TRBD1. Germline loops: CDR1 SGHAT, CDR2 FQNNGV. J lost 1 base, V lost 5 bases, and 4 bases had no gene match. The CDR3 covers 15 residues. The CDR3 protein is CASSLGTGGSYEQYF. CDR3 sequence (DNA): TGTGCCAGCAGCCTCGGGACAGGGGGATCCTACGAGCAGTACTTC. Complete variable domain (other parts from reference TRBV11-2 and TRBJ2-7): EAGVAQSPRYKIIEKRQSVAFWCNPISGHATLYWYQQILGQGPKLLIQFQNNGVVDDSQLPKDRFSAERLKGVDSTLKIQPAKLEDSAVYLCASSLGTGGSYEQYFGPGTRLTVT.

Concerning this clonotype itself: At one end the junction does not follow the germline gene, possibly because of a read error. The V gene is TRBV11-2, the J gene TRBJ2-1; 10 bases map to TRBD2. Germline-derived CDR1 and CDR2 are SGHAT and FQNNGV. This CDR3 comprises 16 residues. The CDR3, as DNA: TGTACCAGCAGCTTAGGACCACTAGCGGGGCACAATGAGCAGTTCTTC. It codes for CTSSLGPLAGHNEQFF. Variable domain in full (rest from reference TRBV11-2 and TRBJ2-1): EAGVAQSPRYKIIEKRQSVAFWCNPISGHATLYWYQQILGQGPKLLIQFQNNGVVDDSQLPKDRFSAERLKGVDSTLKIQPAKLEDSAVYLCTSSLGPLAGHNEQFFGPGTRLTVL.

The chain recombines TRBV4-2 with TRBJ1-6; D uncertain. The CDR3 sequence is 14 residues long. CDR1 and CDR2 (germline): LGHNA, YNFKEQ. Trimming stripped 9 bases from V and 6 bases from J, with 15 bases between. The CDR3 coding sequence is TGTGCCAGTGGTACCTTAGTGGGTAATTCACCCCTCCACTTT. It is translated as CASGTLVGNSPLHF.

This clonotype has just a few counts. The rearrangement joins TRBV30 to TRBJ2-7; 10 bases agree with TRBD1. V trimming: 4 bases; J trimming: 1 base; junction bases outside the gene matches: 7. Germline CDR1 GTSNPN, CDR2 SVGIG (reference sequence). This CDR3 spans 15 amino acids. The CDR3: CAWKVMGQGSYEQYF. The CDR3 coding sequence is TGTGCCTGGAAAGTCATGGGACAGGGGTCCTACGAGCAGTACTTC.

Notes on this clonotype: At one boundary the junction diverges from the germline segment, which might be a read error. The genes are TRBV11-2 and TRBJ2-1; D gene unclear. CDR3 length: 13 amino acids. Germline V CDR1 and CDR2: SGHAT, FQNNGV. This CDR3 is CASSLEGYNEQFF. The CDR3 DNA reads as TGTGCCAGTAGCTTAGAAGGGTATAATGAGCAGTTCTTC.

This clonotype has more than one count but fewer than ten. The J gene is TRBJ2-1, the V gene TRBV5-1; 8 nucleotides match TRBD2. Losses at the gene ends were 2 bases for V and 7 bases for J; bases not matched to a gene: 11. This CDR3 has 16 residues. CDR1 is SGHRS, CDR2 YFSETQ, per germline. The chain's CDR3 is CASSLAPGLGANEQFF. Written as DNA, the CDR3 is TGCGCCAGCAGCTTAGCTCCGGGACTAGGAGCAAATGAGCAGTTCTTC.

Of note for this clonotype: A much larger clone lies one base from this, so it may be a read error. The rearrangement uses TRBV20-1 and TRBJ2-7, with TRBD2 matching over 13 bases. The CDR3 consists of 14 residues. V shed 6 bases and J 5 bases; nucleotides not matched to a gene: 7. Germline CDR1 DFQATT, CDR2 SNEGSKA (reference sequence). CDR3 amino acids: CSAELAGGFDEQYF. The CDR3 nucleotides are TGCAGTGCGGAACTAGCGGGAGGGTTCGACGAGCAGTACTTC.

A word on this clonotype: An end of the junction differs from the germline gene, which may be a read error. The chain joins TRBV11-2 to TRBJ2-3; D gene ambiguous. Germline V gene sequence: CDR1 SGHAT, CDR2 FQNNGV. The CDR3 is made up of 14 amino acids. This CDR3 is CTSSPLSAAGTQCF. In DNA, the CDR3 is TGTACCAGCAGCCCTCTAAGCGCGGCAGGTACGCAGTGTTTT. Full variable domain (remainder filled in from reference TRBV11-2 and TRBJ2-3): EAGVAQSPRYKIIEKRQSVAFWCNPISGHATLYWYQQILGQGPKLLIQFQNNGVVDDSQLPKDRFSAERLKGVDSTLKIQPAKLEDSAVYLCTSSPLSAAGTQCFGPGTRLTVL.

Notes on this clonotype: The conserved phenylalanine or tryptophan is not found at the CDR3 terminus, so this likely reflects a read error. The V and J genes are TRBV6-5 and TRBJ1-6, with 7 positions matching TRBD1. CDR3 length: 15 amino acids. V trimming: 2 bases; J trimming: 5 bases; junction bases outside the gene matches: 3. CDR1 is MNHEY, CDR2 SVGAGI, per germline. The CDR3 bases are TGTGCCAGCAGTTACGAGGGGGCCCATAATTCACCCCTCCACCGT. Its protein product is CASSYEGAHNSPLHR.

Points on this clonotype: Relative to the germline gene, one junction end is altered; a read error may explain this. The rearrangement joins TRBV12-3 or TRBV12-4 to TRBJ1-2, with D unresolved. CDR3 length: 13 residues. CDR3 nucleotides: TGTGCCAGCAATTTTAGGGCTTCCTATGGTTACACCTTC. Translated: CASNFRASYGYTF.

The rearrangement links TRBV29-1 to TRBJ2-5; weak D call: TRBD1 (5 bases). Trimming removed 4 bases from V and 2 bases from J, with 11 bases in between. This CDR3 has 13 amino acids. The germline V gene has CDR1 SQVTM and CDR2 ANQGSEA. This CDR3 is CSVGDRLQETQYF. The CDR3 DNA sequence: TGCAGCGTTGGTGACAGATTACAAGAGACCCAGTACTTC.

The V gene is TRBV6-5, the J gene TRBJ2-1, with TRBD2 matching 15 bases. Germline CDR1 is MNHEY and CDR2 is SVGAGI. The CDR3 is made up of 16 amino acids. The trim removed 8 bases at V and 7 bases at J, leaving 9 bases unmatched. CDR3 amino acids: CASGRTSGGVGNEQFF. The CDR3 DNA reads TGTGCCAGCGGTCGGACTAGCGGGGGGGTGGGTAATGAGCAGTTCTTC.